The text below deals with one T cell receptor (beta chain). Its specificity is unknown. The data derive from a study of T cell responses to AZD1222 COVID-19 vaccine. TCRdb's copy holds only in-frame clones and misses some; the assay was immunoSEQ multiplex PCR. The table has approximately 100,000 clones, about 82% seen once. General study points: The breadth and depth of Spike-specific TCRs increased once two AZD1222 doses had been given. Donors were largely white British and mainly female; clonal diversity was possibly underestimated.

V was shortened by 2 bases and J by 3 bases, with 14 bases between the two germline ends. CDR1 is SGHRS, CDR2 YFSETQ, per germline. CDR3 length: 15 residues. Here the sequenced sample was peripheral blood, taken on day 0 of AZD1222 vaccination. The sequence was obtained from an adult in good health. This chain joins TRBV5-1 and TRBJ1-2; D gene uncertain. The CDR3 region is CASSFPLPGDYGYTF. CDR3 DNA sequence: TGCGCCAGCAGCTTTCCACTCCCCGGGGACTATGGCTACACCTTC.